A selection of T cell receptor beta chains follows, all from one sample in a study of molecular identifiers for immune sequencing clone quantification. TCRdb re-analysed the PCR reads in MiXCR, keeping a single row per CDR3 protein. The table has around 86,000 distinct CDR3 sequences, around 19% seen once. Sequenced material: naive CD8+ T cells from blood, with Jurkat cell RNA spiked in. Source of these receptors: a human donor in good health. Some libraries in this study had Jurkat cell RNA spiked in. Both conserved end residues are part of each CDR3. Fields, in order: V gene, J gene, clone size, CDR3 length, D gene, CDR3 protein, CDR3 DNA. The D gene is left open where the match is weak. Rows may omit the clone size; those that give it use once, few, many or a size class.

v_gene: TRBV4-3; j_gene: TRBJ1-3; abundance: many; len: 17; d_gene: .; CDR3aa: CASSQDPGQNLGNTIYF; CDR3nt: TGCGCCAGCAGCCAAGATCCAGGACAGAATCTAGGAAACACCATATATTTT
v_gene: TRBV2; j_gene: TRBJ2-1; abundance: few; len: 14; d_gene: TRBD1; CDR3aa: CASRGTGSCNEQFF; CDR3nt: TGTGCCAGCAGGGGGACAGGGAGCTGCAATGAGCAGTTCTTC
v_gene: TRBV12-3/TRBV12-4; j_gene: TRBJ2-5; abundance: many; len: 14; d_gene: .; CDR3aa: CASSPNLDLETQYF; CDR3nt: TGTGCCAGCAGTCCAAACCTAGACCTAGAGACCCAGTACTTC
v_gene: TRBV12-3/TRBV12-4; j_gene: TRBJ1-2; abundance: many; len: 16; d_gene: .; CDR3aa: CASSLSGVGPNYGYTF; CDR3nt: TGTGCCAGCAGTTTATCGGGGGTCGGCCCTAACTATGGCTACACCTTC
v_gene: TRBV27; j_gene: TRBJ2-6; abundance: many; len: 16; d_gene: TRBD1; CDR3aa: CASSVTGGVGANVLTF; CDR3nt: TGTGCCAGCAGTGTAACAGGGGGCGTTGGGGCCAACGTCCTGACTTTC
v_gene: TRBV6-2/TRBV6-3; j_gene: TRBJ2-2; abundance: many; len: 13; d_gene: .; CDR3aa: CASSTHSTGELFF; CDR3nt: TGTGCCAGCAGTACCCACAGCACCGGGGAGCTGTTTTTT
v_gene: TRBV29-1; j_gene: TRBJ1-1; abundance: many; len: 11; d_gene: .; CDR3aa: CSVAEGAEAFF; CDR3nt: TGCAGCGTTGCAGAGGGCGCTGAAGCTTTCTTT
v_gene: TRBV7-6; j_gene: TRBJ2-2; abundance: .; len: 16; d_gene: .; CDR3aa: CASSLIRSSRVGELFF; CDR3nt: TGTGCCAGCAGCTTAATCCGGTCTAGTCGGGTCGGGGAGCTGTTTTTT
v_gene: TRBV9; j_gene: TRBJ2-3; abundance: many; len: 15; d_gene: TRBD2; CDR3aa: CASSFSGGGADTQYF; CDR3nt: TGTGCCAGCAGCTTCAGCGGGGGAGGCGCAGATACGCAGTATTTT
v_gene: TRBV7-2; j_gene: TRBJ2-5; abundance: many; len: 15; d_gene: .; CDR3aa: CASSFRAAYQETQYF; CDR3nt: TGTGCCAGCAGCTTCAGGGCCGCTTACCAAGAGACCCAGTACTTC
v_gene: TRBV4-3; j_gene: TRBJ1-5; abundance: many; len: 16; d_gene: TRBD1; CDR3aa: CASSQAVTGGLQPQHF; CDR3nt: TGCGCCAGCAGCCAAGCGGTGACAGGGGGCCTTCAGCCCCAGCATTTT
v_gene: TRBV12-3/TRBV12-4; j_gene: TRBJ2-5; abundance: many; len: 13; d_gene: .; CDR3aa: CASSRRDRETQYF; CDR3nt: TGTGCCAGCAGCCGAAGGGATCGAGAGACCCAGTACTTC
v_gene: TRBV12-3/TRBV12-4; j_gene: TRBJ1-1; abundance: many; len: 13; d_gene: .; CDR3aa: CASSFGKNTEAFF; CDR3nt: TGTGCCAGCAGTTTCGGAAAGAACACTGAAGCTTTCTTT
v_gene: TRBV11-2; j_gene: TRBJ2-5; abundance: .; len: 16; d_gene: TRBD2; CDR3aa: CASSPTRLAEGETQYF; CDR3nt: TGTGCCAGCAGCCCTACGCGACTAGCTGAGGGGGAGACCCAGTACTTC
v_gene: TRBV7-8; j_gene: TRBJ2-7; abundance: many; len: 14; d_gene: .; CDR3aa: CASSLYGDRGEQYF; CDR3nt: TGTGCCAGCAGCTTGTACGGGGACCGGGGCGAGCAGTACTTC
v_gene: TRBV28; j_gene: TRBJ1-2; abundance: many; len: 15; d_gene: .; CDR3aa: CASSLPLGLNYGYTF; CDR3nt: TGTGCCAGCAGTTTACCCCTTGGGCTAAACTATGGCTACACCTTC
v_gene: TRBV20-1; j_gene: TRBJ2-2; abundance: many; len: 10; d_gene: .; CDR3aa: CSLGPWELFF; CDR3nt: TGCAGCCTTGGCCCCTGGGAGCTGTTTTTT
v_gene: TRBV19; j_gene: TRBJ1-2; abundance: many; len: 12; d_gene: .; CDR3aa: CASSHRDPIPRF; CDR3nt: TGTGCCAGTAGTCATCGGGACCCCATCCCTCGCTTC
v_gene: TRBV7-2; j_gene: TRBJ2-7; abundance: .; len: 13; d_gene: TRBD1; CDR3aa: CAGSPGTGYEQYF; CDR3nt: TGTGCCGGCAGCCCGGGGACAGGGTACGAGCAGTACTTC
v_gene: TRBV28; j_gene: TRBJ2-5; abundance: once; len: 14; d_gene: .; CDR3aa: CASSFRGSQETQYF; CDR3nt: TGTGCCAGCAGTTTCCGAGGATCCCAAGAGACCCAGTACTTC
v_gene: TRBV4-3; j_gene: TRBJ2-7; abundance: many; len: 15; d_gene: .; CDR3aa: CASSQQDGAPYEQYF; CDR3nt: TGCGCCAGCAGCCAACAGGACGGTGCCCCCTACGAGCAGTACTTC
v_gene: TRBV5-1; j_gene: TRBJ1-1; abundance: many; len: 15; d_gene: TRBD1; CDR3aa: CASSSTGGANTEAFF; CDR3nt: TGCGCCAGCAGCTCCACAGGGGGCGCGAACACTGAAGCTTTCTTT
v_gene: TRBV7-2; j_gene: TRBJ2-5; abundance: many; len: 15; d_gene: TRBD2; CDR3aa: CASTLIAGGGETQYF; CDR3nt: TGTGCCAGCACCCTAATAGCGGGGGGGGGAGAGACCCAGTACTTC
v_gene: TRBV15; j_gene: TRBJ2-3; abundance: many; len: 16; d_gene: .; CDR3aa: CATSPRGEVPADTQYF; CDR3nt: TGTGCCACCAGCCCCAGGGGGGAGGTCCCTGCAGATACGCAGTATTTT
v_gene: TRBV11-2; j_gene: TRBJ2-1; abundance: many; len: 15; d_gene: TRBD2; CDR3aa: CASSTGTSFYNEQFF; CDR3nt: TGTGCCAGCAGCACCGGGACTAGTTTTTACAATGAGCAGTTCTTC
v_gene: TRBV27; j_gene: TRBJ1-6; abundance: many; len: 13; d_gene: .; CDR3aa: CASSLAHNSPLHF; CDR3nt: TGTGCCAGCAGTTTAGCCCATAATTCACCCCTCCACTTT
v_gene: TRBV20-1; j_gene: TRBJ1-5; abundance: many; len: 13; d_gene: .; CDR3aa: CSEGLNSNQPQHF; CDR3nt: TGCAGTGAAGGGCTGAATAGCAATCAGCCCCAGCATTTT
v_gene: TRBV7-6; j_gene: TRBJ2-7; abundance: .; len: 17; d_gene: TRBD1; CDR3aa: CASSLAARDSSSYEQYF; CDR3nt: TGTGCCAGCAGCTTAGCGGCCCGGGACAGTAGCTCCTACGAGCAGTACTTC
v_gene: TRBV2; j_gene: TRBJ2-1; abundance: many; len: 20; d_gene: TRBD2; CDR3aa: CASSEFLLAGGSSSYNEQFF; CDR3nt: TGTGCCAGCAGTGAGTTCCTACTAGCGGGGGGCTCGAGCTCCTACAATGAGCAGTTCTTC
v_gene: TRBV4-3; j_gene: TRBJ2-5; abundance: many; len: 18; d_gene: .; CDR3aa: CASSLQMVQGDLQETQYF; CDR3nt: TGCGCCAGCAGCCTACAAATGGTTCAGGGAGACCTCCAAGAGACCCAGTACTTC
v_gene: TRBV6-5; j_gene: TRBJ2-5; abundance: many; len: 13; d_gene: .; CDR3aa: CASSPEAGETQYF; CDR3nt: TGTGCCAGCAGTCCTGAAGCGGGTGAGACCCAGTACTTC
v_gene: TRBV4-3; j_gene: TRBJ1-2; abundance: many; len: 16; d_gene: .; CDR3aa: CASSQDRVYNSYGYTF; CDR3nt: TGCGCCAGCAGCCAAGATCGGGTATATAACTCCTATGGCTACACCTTC
v_gene: TRBV29-1; j_gene: TRBJ1-1; abundance: many; len: 13; d_gene: TRBD1; CDR3aa: CSVRTGLNTEAFF; CDR3nt: TGCAGCGTTCGGACAGGGTTGAACACTGAAGCTTTCTTT
v_gene: TRBV6-6; j_gene: TRBJ2-6; abundance: .; len: 15; d_gene: .; CDR3aa: CASSYLAGGANVLTF; CDR3nt: TGTGCCAGCAGTTACCTAGCTGGTGGGGCCAACGTCCTGACTTTC
v_gene: TRBV11-2; j_gene: TRBJ1-1; abundance: few; len: 13; d_gene: TRBD1; CDR3aa: CASRGQGYTEAFF; CDR3nt: TGTGCCAGCAGAGGACAGGGGTACACTGAAGCTTTCTTT
v_gene: TRBV4-1; j_gene: TRBJ2-5; abundance: .; len: 13; d_gene: .; CDR3aa: CASSQGGGKTQYF; CDR3nt: TGCGCCAGCAGCCAAGGAGGGGGGAAGACCCAGTACTTC
v_gene: TRBV27; j_gene: TRBJ1-1; abundance: many; len: 13; d_gene: .; CDR3aa: CASSFGVAGEAFF; CDR3nt: TGTGCCAGCAGTTTCGGGGTTGCGGGTGAAGCTTTCTTT
v_gene: TRBV9; j_gene: TRBJ2-5; abundance: many; len: 16; d_gene: TRBD2; CDR3aa: CASSVDGRGGEETQYF; CDR3nt: TGTGCCAGCAGCGTAGATGGGAGGGGCGGGGAAGAGACCCAGTACTTC
v_gene: TRBV19; j_gene: TRBJ2-7; abundance: once; len: 15; d_gene: .; CDR3aa: CACSIARGTPYEQYF; CDR3nt: TGTGCCTGTAGTATAGCTCGCGGGACACCCTACGAGCAGTACTTC
v_gene: TRBV20-1; j_gene: TRBJ2-7; abundance: many; len: 12; d_gene: .; CDR3aa: CSASPQGYEQYF; CDR3nt: TGCAGTGCTAGTCCACAGGGCTACGAGCAGTACTTC
v_gene: TRBV23-1; j_gene: TRBJ1-1; abundance: many; len: 14; d_gene: TRBD1; CDR3aa: CASSPPGQDTEAFF; CDR3nt: TGCGCCAGCAGTCCTCCGGGACAGGACACTGAAGCTTTCTTT